One sample yielded the 26 T cell receptor beta chains listed below, sequenced in a study of CD8+ T cells in alopecia areata (dated by TCRdb to between 2018 and 2020). The method behind the library was the immunoSEQ multiplex PCR assay. RNA was extracted from all samples and reverse transcribed into cDNA as template for TCR sequencing. TCRdb's version of the immuneACCESS table is confined to in-frame rearrangements and falls short of the full clone set. An unresolved V gene accounts for under half of the shortfall where checked; the remainder is of unknown origin. In this sample the table shows 200,000 to 250,000 clones, less than 45% of which occur a single time. The ten largest clones add up to over 2.5% of the sample. What the treatment or condition label conveys for this sample: oral pan-JAK inhibitor, 5-10 mg twice daily. The specimen was CD4+ T cells sorted from blood, collected at approximately week 37, from a patient treated with tofacitinib. These receptors were taken from a human donor with alopecia areata.

V and J are TRBV5-6 and TRBJ2-7, with D possibly TRBD2 on 6 matching bases. CDR3 length equals 13 residues. The germline gives CDR1 SGHDT, CDR2 YYEEEE. The V end lost 3 bases, the J end lost 1 base, and 8 bases lay between the germline ends. The CDR3 coding sequence is TGTGCCAGCAGCTGGGGGGTTTCCTACGAGCAGTACTTC. Translating gives CASSWGVSYEQYF. Complete variable domain (other parts from reference TRBV5-6 and TRBJ2-7): DAGVTQSPTHLIKTRGQQVTLRCSPKSGHDTVSWYQQALGQGPQFIFQYYEEEERQRGNFPDRFSGHQFPNYSSELNVNALLLGDSALYLCASSWGVSYEQYFGPGTRLTVT.

The chain couples TRBV29-1 to TRBJ2-1, with D possibly TRBD2 on 5 matching bases. CDR1 and CDR2 (germline): SQVTM, ANQGSEA. The CDR3 extends over 14 amino acids. V gave up 4 bases and J gave up 2 bases, with 12 bases separating them. The CDR3 spells CSVGMAGAYNEQFF. CDR3 in DNA: TGCAGCGTTGGTATGGCGGGTGCCTACAATGAGCAGTTCTTC.

In this sample, this clone turned up a few times. This chain joins TRBV23-1 and TRBJ2-4; maybe TRBD2 (5 bases). TRBV23-1 is designated an ORF whose function remains uncertain. This CDR3 has 19 residues. With 0 bases removed from V and 0 bases from J, the gap between germline ends came to 18 bases. The CDR3 sequence: CASSQSLVGSPLAKNIQYF. The CDR3 nucleotides are TGCGCCAGCAGTCAATCTTTGGTTGGGAGCCCACTAGCCAAAAACATTCAGTACTTC.

Worth noting for this clone: Other DNA sequences from this sample encode an identical CDR3 as well. The chain employs TRBV28 and TRBJ2-7; D unresolved. CDR1 is MDHEN and CDR2 is SYDVKM in the germline V gene. This CDR3 is 15 amino acids long. V was pared by 2 bases and J by 0 bases, with 11 bases between. The CDR3 nucleotides read TGTGCCAGCAGTTTAAGTCCCAGGACCTCCTACGAGCAGTACTTC. Protein: CASSLSPRTSYEQYF.

This clone was found many times. The J gene is TRBJ2-3, the V gene TRBV2, with D hard to call. This CDR3 has 15 residues. Deletions cut 1 base from V and 0 bases from J, with 8 bases between. CDR1 and CDR2 (germline): SNHLY, FYNNEI. The CDR3 here is CASSEEFTSTDTQYF. The CDR3 nucleotides are TGTGCCAGCAGTGAAGAGTTTACCAGCACAGATACGCAGTATTTT.

The chain joins TRBV4-1 to TRBJ2-1; D perhaps matches TRBD2 (5 bases). With 4 bases removed from V and 9 bases from J, the gap between germline ends came to 19 bases. CDR1 is MGHRA and CDR2 is YSYEKL in the germline V gene. The CDR3 is 15 residues long. The CDR3 spells CASSPRGGLAGEQFF. In DNA, the CDR3 is TGCGCCAGCAGCCCTCGCGGTGGGCTAGCAGGTGAGCAGTTCTTC.

This chain joins TRBV5-1 and TRBJ2-7, with 7 bases fitting TRBD1. Germline V CDR1 and CDR2: SGHRS, YFSETQ. The V segment lost 5 bases and the J segment 1 base; nucleotides outside the gene matches: 6. The CDR3 sequence is 14 residues long. CDR3 sequence: CASSLEQGSYEQYF. As DNA, the CDR3 is TGCGCCAGCAGTCTGGAACAGGGGTCCTACGAGCAGTACTTC.

This sequence joins TRBV25-1 and TRBJ1-2; no clear D gene. CDR1 and CDR2 (germline): MGHDK, SYGVNS. CDR3 length: 14 amino acids. Trimming pared 6 bases from V and 2 bases from J, leaving 13 bases between. The CDR3 sequence is CASSSTQRNYGYTF. Written as DNA, the CDR3 is TGTGCCAGCAGCAGCACCCAGCGAAACTATGGCTACACCTTC.

This clone was seen a few times. The rearrangement uses TRBV15 and TRBJ1-4; 7 nucleotides align to TRBD1. Germline V gene data show CDR1 as LNHNV and CDR2 as YYDKDF (reference sequence). This CDR3 has 15 residues. V was clipped by 4 bases and J by 13 bases; unmatched bases: 15. This CDR3 is CATSIGQAQKLGLFF. CDR3 in DNA: TGTGCCACCAGCATAGGACAGGCCCAAAAGTTAGGACTGTTTTTT.

The rearrangement joins TRBV19 to TRBJ2-7; perhaps TRBD2 as D (6 bases). Trimming removed 1 base from V and 0 bases from J, with 13 bases in between. CDR3 length: 16 residues. Germline-derived CDR1 and CDR2 are LNHDA and SQIVND (reference sequence). The CDR3 spells CASSIVSGPSSYEQYF. In DNA form, the CDR3 reads TGTGCCAGTAGTATAGTGAGCGGGCCCAGCTCCTACGAGCAGTACTTC. Full variable domain (outside the CDR3, taken from reference TRBV19 and TRBJ2-7): DGGITQSPKYLFRKEGQNVTLSCEQNLNHDAMYWYRQDPGQGLRLIYYSQIVNDFQKGDIAEGYSVSREKKESFPLTVTSAQKNPTAFYLCASSIVSGPSSYEQYFGPGTRLTVT.

V gene TRBV5-1 combines with J gene TRBJ2-7; 8 positions agree with TRBD2. The CDR3 extends over 15 amino acids. Germline CDR1 reads SGHRS; CDR2 reads YFSETQ. The V gene end was trimmed by 0 bases and the J gene end by 3 bases; junction bases not matched to a gene: 5. The CDR3 sequence: CASSLDGREVYEQYF. CDR3 DNA: TGCGCCAGCAGCTTGGATGGGCGGGAGGTCTACGAGCAGTACTTC.

The rearrangement joins TRBV15 to TRBJ2-5, with D tentatively TRBD1 (5 bases). V lost 6 bases to trimming and J lost 2 bases, with 10 bases between them. CDR1 is LNHNV, CDR2 YYDKDF, per germline (reference sequence). This CDR3 spans 13 amino acids. The CDR3 loop is CATSKGWQETQYF. The CDR3 DNA reads as TGTGCCACCAGTAAGGGGTGGCAAGAGACCCAGTACTTC.

CDR3 in DNA: TGTGCCAGCAGCCCTCGGGCAGGGGGACAGCCCCAGCATTTT. Translating gives CASSPRAGGQPQHF. V gene TRBV9 combines with J gene TRBJ1-5; 7 bases are shared with TRBD1. The V gene end was trimmed by 4 bases and the J gene end by 7 bases; junction bases not matched to a gene: 8. The CDR3 contains 14 residues. Germline V CDR1 and CDR2: SGDLS, YYNGEE. Full variable domain (remainder filled in from reference TRBV9 and TRBJ1-5): DSGVTQTPKHLITATGQRVTLRCSPRSGDLSVYWYQQSLDQGLQFLIQYYNGEERAKGNILERFSAQQFPDLHSELNLSSLELGDSALYFCASSPRAGGQPQHFGDGTRLSIL.

The genes are TRBV5-1 and TRBJ2-7; D uncertain. V was clipped by 0 bases and J by 3 bases, with 4 bases between them. The CDR3 loop spans 12 amino acids. Germline CDR1 reads SGHRS; CDR2 reads YFSETQ. The CDR3 reads CASSLGGYEQYF. The CDR3 DNA reads as TGCGCCAGCAGCTTGGGGGGCTACGAGCAGTACTTC.

The chain recombines TRBV7-2 with TRBJ2-2, with D perhaps matching TRBD1 (7 bases). The CDR3 is 17 residues long. V was cut by 5 bases and J by 0 bases, with 16 bases left in between. Germline CDR1 and CDR2: SGHTA and FQGNSA. The CDR3 reads CASSPRRGAPNTGELFF. In DNA form, the CDR3 reads TGTGCCAGCAGCCCTCGCAGGGGGGCGCCGAACACCGGGGAGCTGTTTTTT.

This clone has only a few counts. V usage is TRBV2 and J usage is TRBJ2-3; D is uncertain. CDR1 SNHLY and CDR2 FYNNEI come from the germline V gene. V lost 5 bases, J lost 1 base, and 7 bases lay in between. This CDR3 region has 13 residues. The CDR3 spells CASSPGGTDTQYF. Written as DNA, the CDR3 is TGTGCCAGCAGTCCCGGAGGCACAGATACGCAGTATTTT.

This sequence joins TRBV5-1 and TRBJ2-2, with 8 nucleotides matching TRBD2. The ends lost 3 bases at V and 4 bases at J; junction bases unmatched: 5. CDR3 length equals 15 residues. The germline V gene encodes CDR1 SGHRS and CDR2 YFSETQ. Here the CDR3 DNA reads TGCGCCAGCAGCTCCAGCGGGGGAGGCACCGGGGAGCTGTTTTTT. It codes for CASSSSGGGTGELFF.

This clone was seen more than once but under ten times. This chain links TRBV29-1 with TRBJ2-3, with D uncertain. V was clipped by 6 bases and J by 0 bases, with 7 bases between them. There are 12 residues in the CDR3. Germline V gives CDR1 SQVTM, CDR2 ANQGSEA. CDR3 sequence reads: CSVTPSTDTQYF. The CDR3 bases are TGCAGCGTGACCCCTAGCACAGATACGCAGTATTTT.

This clone occurred a few times. The V call is TRBV6-6, the J call TRBJ2-4; D gene unclear. Deletions cut 5 bases from V and 9 bases from J, with 14 bases between. CDR1 is MNHNY and CDR2 is SVGAGI in the germline V gene (reference sequence). The CDR3 is 13 amino acids. The CDR3 bases are TGTGCCAGCAGTGCCGACGTGCGTAGCATTCAGTACTTC. It is translated as CASSADVRSIQYF.

V and J are TRBV20-1 and TRBJ2-7; no reliable D call. From germline, CDR1 is DFQATT and CDR2 SNEGSKA (reference sequence). The CDR3 has 8 amino acids. Trimming stripped 7 bases from V and 6 bases from J, with 4 bases between. CDR3 residues: CSGGEQYF. The CDR3 region has the DNA TGCAGTGGGGGCGAGCAGTACTTC.

V gene TRBV5-4 combines with J gene TRBJ1-4; possibly TRBD1 for D (6 bases). This CDR3 has 13 amino acids. Germline V gene data show CDR1 as SGHNT and CDR2 as YYREEE (reference sequence). Trimming removed 0 bases from V and 6 bases from J, with 6 bases in between. The DNA of the CDR3 is TGTGCCAGCAGCTTGGGGACAGATGAAAAACTGTTTTTT. Protein sequence: CASSLGTDEKLFF.

There are a few counts of this clone. The chain has TRBV6-5 and TRBJ1-5; 7 bases agree with TRBD1. The CDR3 length is 15 residues. Germline CDR1 is MNHEY and CDR2 is SVGAGI. V trimming: 6 bases; J trimming: 4 bases; junction bases outside the gene matches: 9. The CDR3 spells CASRSGQGVNQPQHF. The CDR3 DNA sequence: TGTGCCAGCAGGTCTGGCCAGGGGGTGAATCAGCCCCAGCATTTT.

V and J are TRBV29-1 and TRBJ2-1, with D possibly TRBD2 on 5 matching bases. The CDR3 length is 14 residues. V lost 2 bases and J 2 bases, leaving 10 bases between the germline ends. Germline CDR1 SQVTM, CDR2 ANQGSEA. The CDR3 DNA sequence: TGCAGCGTTGAATCCGGGAACACCTACAATGAGCAGTTCTTC. Translation gives CSVESGNTYNEQFF.

This rearrangement joins TRBV25-1 to TRBJ1-1; 7 nucleotides agree with TRBD1. Germline CDR1 and CDR2: MGHDK and SYGVNS. With 8 bases clipped from V and 4 bases from J, the junction kept 13 bases outside the gene matches. The CDR3 totals 15 residues. CDR3 bases: TGTGCCAGCGACAAGCGAGGGGGCGGCGCCACTGAAGCTTTCTTT. It is translated as CASDKRGGGATEAFF. The entire variable domain, with the rest obtained from reference TRBV25-1 and TRBJ1-1, is as follows: EADIYQTPRYLVIGTGKKITLECSQTMGHDKMYWYQQDPGMELHLIHYSYGVNSTEKGDLSSESTVSRIRTEHFPLTLESARPSHTSQYLCASDKRGGGATEAFFGQGTRLTVV.

The chain combines TRBV29-1 with TRBJ1-5; TRBD1 matches 10 bases. Germline CDR1 reads SQVTM; CDR2 reads ANQGSEA. J was trimmed by 4 bases and V by 6 bases; bases with no gene match: 6. This CDR3 has 14 residues. CDR3 DNA sequence: TGCAGCGTAGCCGGGACAGGGGTGAATCAGCCCCAGCATTTT. Amino acid sequence: CSVAGTGVNQPQHF.

This clone has just a few counts. This sequence joins TRBV6-5 and TRBJ1-5; TRBD1 might be the D (5 bases). The CDR3 covers 13 residues. V lost 6 bases to trimming and J lost 6 bases, with 12 bases between them. In germline, CDR1 is MNHEY, CDR2 SVGAGI. The chain's CDR3 is CASRQHGGQPQHF. DNA for the CDR3: TGTGCCAGCAGACAACATGGGGGTCAGCCCCAGCATTTT.